The clone carrying this TCR beta chain is a singleton in its sample. This likely came from a read error, as a far larger clone is one base away. This record belongs to a study of low-dose radiotherapy and immunotherapy resistance in tumors. Background on the study: Cohort 1 was given 0.5 Gy per fraction every 2 weeks, for 6.5 Gy total. Over 26 weeks, cohort 2 got 1 Gy every two weeks, reaching 13 Gy.

Described time point: after trial treatment. Specified treatment: LDRT plus nivolumab, ipilimumab, low-dose cyclophosphamide and aspirin (RACIN trial). Treatment of the donors consisted of nivolumab and ipilimumab (plus aspirin, low-dose cyclophosphamide and low-dose radiotherapy). CDR3 size: 14 residues. The trim removed 6 bases at V and 10 bases at J, leaving 8 bases unmatched. CDR1 MNHNS and CDR2 SASEGT come from the germline V gene. TRAV- and TRBV-specific primers, spanning alpha and beta chains, primed first-strand cDNA. TCRs underwent roughly 20 PCR cycles of amplification with a constant-region primer and V-primer adapter. TCRdb re-called the reads through MiXCR, storing one row per CDR3 protein. The data show approximately 80,000 distinct CDR3 sequences, 15% to 20% seen once.

The chain combines TRBV6-1 with TRBJ2-1; 11 nucleotides align to TRBD2. The specimen was PBMCs, collected after low-dose radiotherapy plus immunotherapy. The source is a male donor with prostate cancer. The DNA of the CDR3 is TGTGCCAGCAGAACTAGCGGGAGTGAAAACGAGCAGTTCTTC. It yields the protein CASRTSGSENEQFF.